Detailed here is one T cell receptor (beta chain). CDR3 size: 14 residues. V was clipped by 7 bases and J by 6 bases, with 18 bases between them. Germline V lookup: CDR1 LGHDT, CDR2 YNNKEL (reference sequence). This sample was included in a study of blood T cell repertoires in COVID-19. How the authors handled the data: Nucleated cell counts were estimated from reference gene primer amplification. Assay: immunoSEQ multiplex PCR; the TCRdb copy retains only in-frame clones and omits some. For V, J and clone size, that table is used; D and trimming come from the DNA. The sample contains approximately 330,000 clones, 80% to 90% of which appear only once.

This clonotype originated in a middle-aged woman with acute COVID-19. The specimen sequenced was PBMCs or T cells enriched from blood (not recorded which). The V gene is TRBV3-1 (or the pseudogene TRBV3-2), the J gene TRBJ2-5; maybe TRBD1 (6 bases). The CDR3 bases are TGTGCCAGCACCCCCGGACAGATGAAAAAGACCCAGTACTTC. The encoded protein is CASTPGQMKKTQYF.